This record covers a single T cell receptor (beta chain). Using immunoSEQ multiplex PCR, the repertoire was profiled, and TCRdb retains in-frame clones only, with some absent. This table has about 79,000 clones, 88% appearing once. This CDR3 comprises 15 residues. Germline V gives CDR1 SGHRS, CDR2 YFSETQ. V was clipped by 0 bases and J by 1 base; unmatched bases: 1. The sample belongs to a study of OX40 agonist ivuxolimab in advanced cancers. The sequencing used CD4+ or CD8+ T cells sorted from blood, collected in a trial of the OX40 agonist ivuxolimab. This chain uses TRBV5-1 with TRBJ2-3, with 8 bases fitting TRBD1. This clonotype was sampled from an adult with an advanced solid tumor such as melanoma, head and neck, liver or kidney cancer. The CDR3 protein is CASSLAGQGTDTQYF. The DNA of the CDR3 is TGCGCCAGCAGCTTGGCGGGACAGGGCACAGATACGCAGTATTTT.